This TCR beta chain came from a study of vaccination effects on CD4 cells after COVID-19. Study as a whole: For each well, some 2 million PBMC were cultured with roughly 9.2 IU/ml IL-2 and about 9.1 ug/ml peptides. Overall study results and limits: Convalescents showed post-vaccine spike-reactive clones that were mainly new vaccine-induced clones.

J gave up 4 bases and V 0 bases, and 5 bases lay outside the gene matches. CDR3 length: 15 residues. Germline values: CDR1 SGHNT, CDR2 YYREEE (reference sequence). Culture proceeded for 10 days, and CD4+ T cells were then isolated. PCR-confirmed SARS-CoV-2 infection occurred in the person between March and December 2020. A half-medium replacement with IL-2 medium was carried out on days 3 and 7. The protocol was immunoSEQ multiplex PCR, while the TCRdb copy is restricted to in-frame clones and leaves out a portion. The sample consists of more than 60,000 clones, 65% to 75% of them appearing once. This clone was observed a few times. Its antigen is unknown.

The starting material was CD4+ T cells from PBMCs cultured without peptide, obtained before COVID-19 vaccination. This chain connects TRBV5-4 to TRBJ1-2; 8 bases map to TRBD1. The clonotype was recovered from a human donor who had a prior SARS-CoV-2 infection. The CDR3 here is CASSLGQGRPYGYTF. CDR3 nucleotides: TGTGCCAGCAGCTTGGGACAGGGGAGGCCCTATGGCTACACCTTC.